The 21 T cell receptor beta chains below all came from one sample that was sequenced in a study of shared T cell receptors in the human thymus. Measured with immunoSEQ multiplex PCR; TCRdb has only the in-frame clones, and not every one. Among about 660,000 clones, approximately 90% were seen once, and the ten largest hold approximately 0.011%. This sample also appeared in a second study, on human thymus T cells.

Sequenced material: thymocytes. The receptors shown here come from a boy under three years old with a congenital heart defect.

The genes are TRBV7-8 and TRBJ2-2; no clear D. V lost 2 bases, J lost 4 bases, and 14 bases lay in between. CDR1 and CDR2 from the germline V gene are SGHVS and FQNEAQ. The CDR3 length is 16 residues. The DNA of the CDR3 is TGTGCCAGCAGCTTACGAGTGTCAGGCCCCACCGGGGAGCTGTTTTTT. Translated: CASSLRVSGPTGELFF.

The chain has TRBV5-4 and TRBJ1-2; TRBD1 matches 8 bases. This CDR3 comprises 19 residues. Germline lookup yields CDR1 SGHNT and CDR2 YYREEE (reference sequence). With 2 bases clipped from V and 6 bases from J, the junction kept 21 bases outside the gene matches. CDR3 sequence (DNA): TGTGCCAGCAGCTTTGAATGGACAGGGTTTGGATGTTATCGAGATGGCTACACCTTC. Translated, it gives CASSFEWTGFGCYRDGYTF.

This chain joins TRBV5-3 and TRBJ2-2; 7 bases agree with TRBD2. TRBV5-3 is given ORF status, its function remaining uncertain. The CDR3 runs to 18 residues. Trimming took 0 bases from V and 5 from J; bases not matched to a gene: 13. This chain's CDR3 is CARSLAVTGLRSTGELFF. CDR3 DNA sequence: TGTGCCAGAAGCTTGGCCGTGACGGGACTAAGATCAACCGGGGAGCTGTTTTTT.

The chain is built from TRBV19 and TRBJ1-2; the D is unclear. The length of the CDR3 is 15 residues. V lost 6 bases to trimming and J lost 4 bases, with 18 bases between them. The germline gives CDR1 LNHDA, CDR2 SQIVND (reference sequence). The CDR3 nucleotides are TGTGCCAGTAGCGATCCCAGACTCCGAAGCTATGGCTACACCTTC. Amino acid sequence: CASSDPRLRSYGYTF.

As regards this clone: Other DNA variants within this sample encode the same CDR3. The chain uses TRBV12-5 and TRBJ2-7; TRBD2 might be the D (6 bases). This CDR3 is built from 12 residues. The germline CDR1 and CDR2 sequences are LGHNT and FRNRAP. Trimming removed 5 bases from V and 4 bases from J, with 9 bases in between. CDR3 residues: CASGPGGYEQYF. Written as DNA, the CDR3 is TGTGCTAGTGGTCCCGGGGGATACGAGCAGTACTTC.

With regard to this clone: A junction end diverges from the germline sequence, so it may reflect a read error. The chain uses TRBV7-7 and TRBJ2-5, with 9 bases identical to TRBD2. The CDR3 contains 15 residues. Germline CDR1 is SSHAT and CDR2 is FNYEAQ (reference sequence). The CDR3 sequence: CASSSSRLAEETQYF. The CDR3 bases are TGTGCTAGCAGCTCATCCAGACTAGCGGAGGAGACCCAGTACTTC.

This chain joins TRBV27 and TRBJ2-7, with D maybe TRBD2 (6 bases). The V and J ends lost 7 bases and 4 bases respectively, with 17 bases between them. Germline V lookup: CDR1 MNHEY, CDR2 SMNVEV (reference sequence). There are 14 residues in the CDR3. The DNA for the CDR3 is TGTGCCAGCATCCCCCTGGGAGGCGTGTACGAGCAGTACTTC. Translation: CASIPLGGVYEQYF.

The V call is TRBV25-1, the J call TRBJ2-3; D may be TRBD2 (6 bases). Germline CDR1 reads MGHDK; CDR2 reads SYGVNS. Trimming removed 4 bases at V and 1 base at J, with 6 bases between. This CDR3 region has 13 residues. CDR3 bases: TGTGCCAGCAGTGGGAGGGGCACAGATACGCAGTATTTT. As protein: CASSGRGTDTQYF.

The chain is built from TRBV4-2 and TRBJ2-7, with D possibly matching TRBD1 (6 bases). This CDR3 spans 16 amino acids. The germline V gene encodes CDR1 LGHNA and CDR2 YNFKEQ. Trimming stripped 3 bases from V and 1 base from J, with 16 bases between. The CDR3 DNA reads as TGTGCCAGCAGCCAGGGGACCATGACAGGTTCCTACGAGCAGTACTTC. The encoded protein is CASSQGTMTGSYEQYF.

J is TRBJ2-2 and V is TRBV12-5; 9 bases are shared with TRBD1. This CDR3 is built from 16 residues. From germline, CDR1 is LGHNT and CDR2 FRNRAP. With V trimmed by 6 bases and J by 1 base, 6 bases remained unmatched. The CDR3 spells CASGHTGGMNTGELFF. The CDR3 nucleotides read TGTGCTAGTGGACATACAGGGGGCATGAACACCGGGGAGCTGTTTTTT. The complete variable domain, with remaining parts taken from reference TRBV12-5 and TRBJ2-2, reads DARVTQTPRHKVTEMGQEVTMRCQPILGHNTVFWYRQTMMQGLELLAYFRNRAPLDDSGMPKDRFSAEMPDATLATLKIQPSEPRDSAVYFCASGHTGGMNTGELFFGEGSRLTVL.

This CDR3 is CASSFVRDRRPYEQYF. The CDR3 DNA follows: TGTGCCAGCAGTTTTGTCCGGGACAGGCGACCCTACGAGCAGTACTTC. The V gene is TRBV27, the J gene TRBJ2-7; TRBD1 aligns across 8 bases. J gave up 2 bases and V 3 bases, and 9 bases lay outside the gene matches. The CDR3 extends over 16 amino acids. Per germline, CDR1 MNHEY and CDR2 SMNVEV (reference sequence).

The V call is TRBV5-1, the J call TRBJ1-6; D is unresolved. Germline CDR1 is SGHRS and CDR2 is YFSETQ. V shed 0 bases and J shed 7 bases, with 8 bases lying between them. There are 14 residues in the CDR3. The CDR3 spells CASSLERSNSPLHF. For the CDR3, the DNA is TGCGCCAGCAGCTTGGAACGGAGCAATTCACCCCTCCACTTT.

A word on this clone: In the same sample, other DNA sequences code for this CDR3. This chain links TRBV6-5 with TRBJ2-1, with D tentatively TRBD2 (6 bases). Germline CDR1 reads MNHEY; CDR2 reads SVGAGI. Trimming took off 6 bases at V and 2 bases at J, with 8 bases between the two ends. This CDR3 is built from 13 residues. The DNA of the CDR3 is TGTGCCAGCAGCGGGACTCCCTACAATGAGCAGTTCTTC. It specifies CASSGTPYNEQFF.

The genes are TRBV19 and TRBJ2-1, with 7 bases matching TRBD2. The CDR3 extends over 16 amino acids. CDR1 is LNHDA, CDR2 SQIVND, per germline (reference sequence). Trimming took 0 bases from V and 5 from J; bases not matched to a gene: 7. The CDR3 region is CASSIEGLADHNEQFF. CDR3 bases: TGTGCCAGTAGTATAGAGGGTCTAGCGGACCACAATGAGCAGTTCTTC.

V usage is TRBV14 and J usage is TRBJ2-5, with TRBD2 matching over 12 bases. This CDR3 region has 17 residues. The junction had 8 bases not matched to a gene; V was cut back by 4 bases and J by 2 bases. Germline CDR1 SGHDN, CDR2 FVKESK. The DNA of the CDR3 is TGTGCCAGCAGCCCGGGACTAGCGGGTACCAAACAAGAGACCCAGTACTTC. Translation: CASSPGLAGTKQETQYF.

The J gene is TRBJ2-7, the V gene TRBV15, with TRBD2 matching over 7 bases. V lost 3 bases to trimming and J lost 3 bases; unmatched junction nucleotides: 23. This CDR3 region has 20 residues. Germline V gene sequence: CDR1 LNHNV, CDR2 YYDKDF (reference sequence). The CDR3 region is CATSSLVGGTRLKSLYEQYF. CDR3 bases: TGTGCCACCAGCAGCCTGGTGGGGGGGACCAGATTAAAGAGCCTCTACGAGCAGTACTTC.

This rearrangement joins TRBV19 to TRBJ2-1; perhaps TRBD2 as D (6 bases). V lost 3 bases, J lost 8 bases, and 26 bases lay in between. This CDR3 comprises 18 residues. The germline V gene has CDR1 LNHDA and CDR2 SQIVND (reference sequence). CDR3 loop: CASSMRGIAGGKGDEQFF. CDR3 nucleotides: TGTGCCAGTAGTATGCGAGGGATTGCTGGGGGGAAAGGGGATGAGCAGTTCTTC.

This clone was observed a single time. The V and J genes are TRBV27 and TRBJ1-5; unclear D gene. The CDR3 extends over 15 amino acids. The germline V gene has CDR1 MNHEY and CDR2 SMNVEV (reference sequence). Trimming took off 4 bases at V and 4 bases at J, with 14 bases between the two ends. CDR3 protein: CASSSRGGLNQPQHF. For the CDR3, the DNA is TGTGCCAGCAGTTCCCGGGGAGGGCTAAATCAGCCCCAGCATTTT.

In DNA form, the CDR3 reads TGCGCCAGCAGCCAAGATCGTGCTAGCGGGAGGGGGTTCCAGCAGTACTTC. This gives the protein CASSQDRASGRGFQQYF. The rearrangement joins TRBV4-1 to TRBJ2-7; 12 nucleotides agree with TRBD2. This CDR3 region has 17 residues. CDR1 MGHRA and CDR2 YSYEKL come from the germline V gene. Losses at the gene ends were 0 bases for V and 8 bases for J; bases not matched to a gene: 11.

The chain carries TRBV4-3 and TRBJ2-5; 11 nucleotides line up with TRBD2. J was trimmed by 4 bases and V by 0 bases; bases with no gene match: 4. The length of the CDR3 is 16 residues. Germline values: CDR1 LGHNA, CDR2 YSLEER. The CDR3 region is CASSQDPLAGGETQYF. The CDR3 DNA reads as TGCGCCAGCAGCCAAGATCCGCTAGCGGGAGGAGAGACCCAGTACTTC.

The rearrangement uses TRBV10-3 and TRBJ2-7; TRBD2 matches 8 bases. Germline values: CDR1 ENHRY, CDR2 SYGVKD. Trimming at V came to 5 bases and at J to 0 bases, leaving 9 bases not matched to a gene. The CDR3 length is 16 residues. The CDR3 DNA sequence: TGTGCCATCAGTCCCCGCGATAGCGGGATCTCCTACGAGCAGTACTTC. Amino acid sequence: CAISPRDSGISYEQYF.